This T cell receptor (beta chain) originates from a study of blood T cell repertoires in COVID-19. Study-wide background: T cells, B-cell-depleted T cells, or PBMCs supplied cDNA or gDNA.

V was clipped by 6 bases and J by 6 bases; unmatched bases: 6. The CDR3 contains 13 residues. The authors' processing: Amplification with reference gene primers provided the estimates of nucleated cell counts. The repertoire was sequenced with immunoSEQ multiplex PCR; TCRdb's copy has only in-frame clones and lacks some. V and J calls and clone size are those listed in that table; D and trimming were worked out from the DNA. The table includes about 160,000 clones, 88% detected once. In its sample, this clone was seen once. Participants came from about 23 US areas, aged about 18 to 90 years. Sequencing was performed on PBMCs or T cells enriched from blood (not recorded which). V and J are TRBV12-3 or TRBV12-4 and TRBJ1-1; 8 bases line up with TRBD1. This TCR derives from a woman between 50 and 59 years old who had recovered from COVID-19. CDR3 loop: CASRGTGGPEAFF. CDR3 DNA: TGTGCCAGCAGAGGGACAGGTGGACCTGAAGCTTTCTTT.